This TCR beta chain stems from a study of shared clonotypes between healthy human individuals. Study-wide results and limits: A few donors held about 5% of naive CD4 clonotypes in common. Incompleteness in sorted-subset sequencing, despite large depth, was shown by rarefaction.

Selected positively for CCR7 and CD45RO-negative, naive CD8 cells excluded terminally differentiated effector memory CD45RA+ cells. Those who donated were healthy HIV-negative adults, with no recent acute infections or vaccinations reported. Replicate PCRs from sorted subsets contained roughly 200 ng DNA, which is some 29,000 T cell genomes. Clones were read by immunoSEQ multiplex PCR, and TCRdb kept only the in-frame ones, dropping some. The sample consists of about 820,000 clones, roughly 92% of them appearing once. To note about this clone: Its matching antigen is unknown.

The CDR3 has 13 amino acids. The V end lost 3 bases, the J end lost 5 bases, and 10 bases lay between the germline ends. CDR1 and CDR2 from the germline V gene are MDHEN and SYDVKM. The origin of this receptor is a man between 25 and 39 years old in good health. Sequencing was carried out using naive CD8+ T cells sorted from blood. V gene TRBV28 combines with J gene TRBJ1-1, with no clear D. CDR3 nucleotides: TGTGCCAGCAGTTTGGTGACCCGTACTGAAGCTTTCTTT. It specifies CASSLVTRTEAFF.